The present T cell receptor beta chain was sequenced within a study of T cell responses to AZD1222 COVID-19 vaccine. Whole-study context: Second-dose intervals near 4 or 12 weeks were combined. Study results and limitations: At baseline, seropositivity was found in only five or six AZD1222 recipients. Vaccination with two AZD1222 doses was followed by a rise in Spike-specific TCR breadth and depth. The sample set comprised mostly white British donors with more females, and clonal diversity was possibly underestimated.

Profiling relied on immunoSEQ multiplex PCR, and the TCRdb table lists in-frame clones only, not all of them. The sample holds approximately 110,000 clones, roughly 87% seen once. Trimming took 1 base from V and 10 from J; bases not matched to a gene: 9. This CDR3 comprises 16 residues. Germline CDR1 is SGHAT and CDR2 is FQNNGV. Concerning this clone itself: Its target is not known.

The genes are TRBV11-2 and TRBJ1-4, with 10 bases matching TRBD1. The TCR originated in an adult in good health. The sample in question was peripheral blood, obtained on day 0 of AZD1222 vaccination. The CDR3 reads CASSLGTGGTGVKLFF. CDR3 DNA sequence: TGTGCCAGCAGCTTAGGGACTGGGGGGACAGGGGTAAAACTGTTTTTT. Drawing the rest from reference TRBV11-2 and TRBJ1-4, the complete variable domain is EAGVAQSPRYKIIEKRQSVAFWCNPISGHATLYWYQQILGQGPKLLIQFQNNGVVDDSQLPKDRFSAERLKGVDSTLKIQPAKLEDSAVYLCASSLGTGGTGVKLFFGSGTQLSVL.